These T cell receptor beta chains were read from a single sample in a study of identical twins. TCRdb fed the 5' RACE reads into MiXCR, producing one record per CDR3 protein. Among 450,000 or so distinct CDR3 sequences listed, 15% to 20% were seen once. Specimen: naive T cells sorted from blood. Receptor source: a man aged 50 or older in good health. Each CDR3 is given with its conserved first and last residue. The D gene is left open where the match is weak. Some rows mark clone size as missing; the rest say once, few, many or name a class of expanded clone.

J | D | V | size | CDR3 | DNA
TRBJ2-7 | NA | TRBV4-2 | NA | CASSQDKGRGGEQYF | TGTGCCAGCAGCCAAGATAAAGGTAGAGGCGGCGAGCAGTACTTC
TRBJ2-7 | NA | TRBV6-5 | few | CASSYSGGGYEQYF | TGTGCCAGCAGTTACTCGGGGGGAGGCTACGAGCAGTACTTC
TRBJ1-5 | NA | TRBV7-8 | NA | CASSARFYQPQHF | TGTGCCAGCAGCGCCAGGTTTTATCAGCCCCAGCATTTT
TRBJ1-6 | TRBD1 | TRBV28 | NA | CASRKTGTGLSPLHF | TGTGCCAGCAGAAAAACCGGGACAGGGCTTTCACCCCTCCACTTT
TRBJ1-5 | NA | TRBV10-3 | NA | CAISEWDSNQPQHF | TGTGCCATCAGTGAGTGGGATAGCAATCAGCCCCAGCATTTT
TRBJ2-1 | NA | TRBV4-3 | few | CASSQDDLLTGPLDEQFF | TGCGCCAGCAGCCAAGATGATCTCTTAACGGGTCCCCTCGATGAGCAGTTCTTC
TRBJ2-7 | NA | TRBV20-1 | few | CSARVREPSGEQYF | TGCAGTGCTAGAGTTCGGGAGCCCTCCGGCGAGCAGTACTTC
TRBJ2-5 | TRBD1 | TRBV27 | NA | CASSTPGTGGRETQYF | TGTGCCAGCAGTACCCCAGGGACAGGGGGCCGGGAGACCCAGTACTTC
TRBJ2-2 | TRBD2 | TRBV10-3 | NA | CAISESGAGGATGELFF | TGTGCCATCAGTGAGTCGGGAGCGGGAGGTGCCACCGGGGAGCTGTTTTTT
TRBJ2-5 | TRBD2 | TRBV15 | few | CATSRATGGDPTQYF | TGTGCCACCAGCAGAGCCACGGGGGGGGATCCGACCCAGTACTTC
TRBJ2-3 | TRBD1 | TRBV29-1 | few | CSVLDRGSTDTQYF | TGCAGCGTCCTAGACAGGGGCAGCACAGATACGCAGTATTTT
TRBJ2-1 | NA | TRBV7-3 | NA | CASSLEASNYNEQFF | TGTGCCAGCAGCTTAGAAGCGTCAAACTACAATGAGCAGTTCTTC
TRBJ2-4 | TRBD1 | TRBV12-3/TRBV12-4 | NA | CASRTGTGVYRGTKNIQYF | TGTGCCAGCAGGACCGGGACAGGGGTCTACCGCGGGACCAAAAACATTCAGTACTTC
TRBJ2-5 | NA | TRBV6-8 | many | CASSHSYRLQETQYF | TGTGCCAGCAGCCACTCATATCGCCTCCAAGAGACCCAGTACTTC
TRBJ2-1 | TRBD2 | TRBV20-1 | many | CSASFAGGVFEQFF | TGCAGTGCTAGTTTTGCGGGGGGTGTTTTTGAGCAGTTCTTC
TRBJ1-5 | TRBD1 | TRBV24-1 | few | CATSDGQGFGNQPQHF | TGTGCCACCAGTGATGGACAGGGGTTCGGCAATCAGCCCCAGCATTTT
TRBJ2-1 | TRBD2 | TRBV5-6 | NA | CASSPGLAVSYNEQFF | TGTGCCAGCAGCCCGGGACTAGCGGTATCCTACAATGAGCAGTTCTTC
TRBJ1-2 | TRBD1 | TRBV7-2 | few | CASSSRDRVSYGYTF | TGTGCCAGCAGCTCTAGGGACAGAGTAAGCTATGGCTACACCTTC
TRBJ1-2 | NA | TRBV4-3 | few | CASSLGGGAYANYGYTF | TGCGCCAGCAGCCTGGGGGGGGGCGCCTACGCTAACTATGGCTACACCTTC
TRBJ2-2 | NA | TRBV7-6 | many | CASSPRRTRTGELFF | TGTGCCAGCAGCCCAAGAAGGACTCGCACCGGGGAGCTGTTTTTT
TRBJ1-2 | NA | TRBV12-3/TRBV12-4 | many | CASSRGGLGNYGYTF | TGTGCCAGCAGCCGAGGGGGGTTAGGTAATTATGGCTACACCTTC
TRBJ1-5 | TRBD1 | TRBV5-1 | many | CASSLVTDRVQPQHF | TGCGCCAGCAGCTTGGTTACGGACAGGGTTCAGCCCCAGCATTTT
TRBJ2-6 | NA | TRBV2 | many | CASRGYGANVLTF | TGTGCCAGCAGGGGGTATGGGGCCAACGTCCTGACTTTC
TRBJ1-5 | NA | TRBV7-2 | NA | CASSPGREYNQPQHF | TGTGCCAGCAGTCCGGGTAGGGAATATAATCAGCCCCAGCATTTT
TRBJ2-7 | TRBD2 | TRBV4-2 | NA | CASSQVVMGTSALEQYF | TGTGCCAGCAGCCAAGTCGTCATGGGGACTAGTGCTCTCGAGCAGTACTTC
TRBJ1-1 | NA | TRBV5-1 | many | CASSLAGVGSRTFF | TGCGCCAGCAGCTTGGCCGGCGTTGGGTCTAGGACTTTCTTT
TRBJ2-1 | NA | TRBV20-1 | many | CSARFLHGTGEFF | TGCAGTGCTAGATTCCTCCATGGGACCGGGGAGTTCTTC
TRBJ2-2 | TRBD2 | TRBV7-2 | many | CASSLSGTSLSGELFF | TGTGCCAGCAGCTTATCCGGGACTAGCTTAAGTGGGGAGCTGTTTTTT
TRBJ1-1 | NA | TRBV6-5 | NA | CASSYSLQRGEAFF | TGTGCCAGCAGTTACTCGTTACAAAGGGGAGAAGCTTTCTTT
TRBJ1-1 | NA | TRBV19 | NA | CASSFTRKNEAFF | TGTGCCAGTAGTTTCACACGAAAAAACGAAGCTTTCTTT
TRBJ2-3 | TRBD2 | TRBV4-3 | NA | CASSQEDGGARDTQYF | TGCGCCAGCAGCCAAGAAGACGGGGGGGCGAGGGATACGCAGTATTTT
TRBJ2-3 | NA | TRBV29-1 | NA | CSVDRGGLAPSTDTQYF | TGCAGCGTTGATCGGGGCGGCCTAGCGCCTAGCACAGATACGCAGTATTTT
TRBJ2-1 | TRBD2 | TRBV11-2 | NA | CASSPSGRRNEQFF | TGTGCCAGCAGCCCCAGCGGGAGGCGGAATGAGCAGTTCTTC
TRBJ2-2 | NA | TRBV3-1 | many | CASSASRGFTRTTGELFF | TGTGCCAGCAGCGCCTCTCGGGGATTTACTAGGACCACCGGGGAGCTGTTTTTT
TRBJ1-1 | NA | TRBV20-1 | NA | CSARGQENTEAFF | TGCAGTGCTAGAGGGCAGGAGAACACTGAAGCTTTCTTT
TRBJ2-7 | TRBD1 | TRBV7-3 | NA | CASSLMGTGDEQYF | TGTGCCAGCAGCTTAATGGGGACAGGGGATGAGCAGTACTTC
TRBJ1-4 | NA | TRBV28 | NA | CASSSNRREKLFF | TGTGCCAGCAGTTCCAATCGGAGAGAAAAACTGTTTTTT
TRBJ2-5 | TRBD1 | TRBV5-5 | NA | CASSLGTNRGETQYF | TGTGCCAGCAGCTTGGGCACCAACAGGGGGGAGACCCAGTACTTC
TRBJ2-5 | NA | TRBV7-2 | once | CASSFERWAGYQETQYF | TGTGCCAGCAGCTTCGAACGCTGGGCCGGGTACCAAGAGACCCAGTACTTC
TRBJ2-2 | NA | TRBV5-1 | NA | CASSFGDNTGELFF | TGCGCCAGCAGCTTTGGAGACAACACCGGGGAGCTGTTTTTT